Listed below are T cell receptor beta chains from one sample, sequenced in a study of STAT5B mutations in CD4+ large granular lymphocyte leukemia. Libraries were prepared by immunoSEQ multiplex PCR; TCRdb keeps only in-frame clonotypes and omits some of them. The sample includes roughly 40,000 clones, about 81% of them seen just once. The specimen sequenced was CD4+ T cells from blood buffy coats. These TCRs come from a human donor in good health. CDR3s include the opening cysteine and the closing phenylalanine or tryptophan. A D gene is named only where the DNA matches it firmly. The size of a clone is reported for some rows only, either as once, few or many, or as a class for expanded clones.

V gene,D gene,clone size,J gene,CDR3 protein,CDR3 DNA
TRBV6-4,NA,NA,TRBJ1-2,CASGGENRGSPDGYTF,TGTGCCAGCGGGGGGGAGAATAGAGGTAGCCCGGACGGCTACACCTTC
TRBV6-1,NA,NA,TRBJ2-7,CASSVLGVVYEQYF,TGTGCCAGCAGTGTTCTGGGGGTGGTTTACGAGCAGTACTTC
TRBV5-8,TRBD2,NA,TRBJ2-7,CASSLVLAGGYEQYF,TGTGCCAGCAGCTTGGTCCTAGCGGGAGGCTACGAGCAGTACTTC
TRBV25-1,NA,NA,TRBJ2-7,CASSVGTGPYEQYF,TGTGCCAGCAGTGTGGGGACGGGCCCTTACGAGCAGTACTTC
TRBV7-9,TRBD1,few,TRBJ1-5,CASSLYRGLSNQPQHF,TGTGCCAGCAGCTTATACAGGGGGCTAAGCAATCAGCCCCAGCATTTT
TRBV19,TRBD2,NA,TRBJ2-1,CASSVLAGAYNEQFF,TGTGCCAGTAGTGTTCTAGCGGGGGCCTACAATGAGCAGTTCTTC
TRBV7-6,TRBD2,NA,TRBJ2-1,CASSPRDYLDENEQFF,TGTGCCAGCAGCCCCCGGGACTACCTCGATGAGAATGAGCAGTTCTTC
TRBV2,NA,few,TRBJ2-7,CASRQGSSYEQYF,TGTGCCAGCAGGCAGGGGAGCTCCTACGAGCAGTACTTC
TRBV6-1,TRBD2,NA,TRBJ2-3,CASSTPGLAFTQYF,TGTGCCAGCAGCACACCGGGACTAGCATTTACGCAGTATTTT
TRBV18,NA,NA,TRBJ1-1,CASSPLRSTEAFF,TGTGCCAGCTCCCCTTTGAGGAGCACTGAAGCTTTCTTT